The 10 T cell receptor beta chains below all came from one sample that was sequenced in a study of control samples from healthy donors and cancer patients (dated by TCRdb to 2018 to 2020). Receptor libraries were prepared by the immunoSEQ multiplex PCR assay. Sourced from immuneACCESS, this table was stored by TCRdb with only in-frame sequences that have V and J called. A share of the clones is absent; for the studies checked, an unresolved V gene accounts for under half, and the remainder has no known explanation. Here the sample has roughly 120,000 clones; nearly 90% occur a single time. The ten largest clones capture 3% to 3.5% of the sample. Sequencing was carried out using blood. Receptors originate from a man between 50 and 59 years old in good health.

This sequence joins TRBV15 and TRBJ1-4, with TRBD1 identical over 9 bases. CDR1 is LNHNV and CDR2 is YYDKDF in the germline V gene (reference sequence). V was pared by 2 bases and J by 7 bases, with 8 bases of the junction left unmatched. The CDR3 spans 16 residues. DNA of the CDR3: TGTGCCACCAGCAGATCACTGGGACAGGGTGGTGAAAAACTGTTTTTT. Amino acids: CATSRSLGQGGEKLFF.

Comment on this clone: At one of its ends the junction is not consistent with the germline gene, which may arise from a read error. The genes are TRBV2 and TRBJ2-1, with D perhaps matching TRBD2 (5 bases). The CDR3 length is 13 residues. Germline V gives CDR1 SNHLY, CDR2 FYNNEI. The CDR3 coding sequence is TGTGCCAGCAGCCCCGTTTCGGGGTGGGCTCCGATCTTC. Translated: CASSPVSGWAPIF.

The CDR3 spells CASSSGWDRVADTQYF. In nucleotides, the CDR3 is TGTGCCAGCAGTTCGGGCTGGGACAGGGTGGCAGATACGCAGTATTTT. The rearrangement links TRBV27 to TRBJ2-3; 9 nucleotides line up with TRBD1. Germline CDR1 MNHEY, CDR2 SMNVEV (reference sequence). This CDR3 comprises 16 residues. The junction had 9 bases not matched to a gene; V was cut back by 4 bases and J by 4 bases.

V usage is TRBV4-1 and J usage is TRBJ2-1, with 8 nucleotides matching TRBD1. Germline-derived CDR1 and CDR2 are MGHRA and YSYEKL. V lost 8 bases and J lost 3; bases outside the gene matches: 12. The CDR3 totals 16 residues. CDR3 sequence reads: CASRLTGQGSYNEQFF. As DNA, the CDR3 is TGCGCCAGCCGTCTCACCGGACAGGGCAGCTACAATGAGCAGTTCTTC.

V and J are TRBV11-3 and TRBJ2-7; the match to TRBD1 covers 9 bases. Per the germline V gene, CDR1 is SGHNT and CDR2 is YENEEA. V trimming: 5 bases; J trimming: 3 bases; junction bases outside the gene matches: 8. The CDR3 runs 15 residues. In nucleotides, the CDR3 is TGTGCCAGCAGCCCCCGAAGGACAGGGGTCTACGAGCAGTACTTC. Protein product: CASSPRRTGVYEQYF.

The rearrangement uses TRBV13 and TRBJ1-2; weak D call: TRBD1 (5 bases). The CDR3 is 15 amino acids. Germline CDR1 and CDR2: PRHDT and FYEKMQ (reference sequence). V gave up 0 bases and J gave up 4 bases, with 12 bases separating them. The CDR3 region has the DNA TGTGCCAGCAGCTTAGGAATCCCCAGGGCCTATGGCTACACCTTC. Protein sequence: CASSLGIPRAYGYTF.

This clone was picked up one time. The V call is TRBV19, the J call TRBJ1-2; 7 nucleotides align to TRBD1. The V segment lost 4 bases and the J segment 8 bases; nucleotides outside the gene matches: 16. The germline gives CDR1 LNHDA, CDR2 SQIVND (reference sequence). The CDR3 runs to 16 residues. CDR3 protein: CASSRRGDRAGYGYTF. CDR3 nucleotide sequence: TGTGCCAGTAGTAGGCGAGGAGACAGGGCTGGTTACGGCTACACCTTC.

This chain connects TRBV5-1 to TRBJ1-1; D may be TRBD1 (6 bases). This CDR3 has 14 amino acids. Germline V CDR1 and CDR2: SGHRS, YFSETQ. Trimming removed 2 bases from V and 6 bases from J, with 14 bases in between. The DNA for the CDR3 is TGCGCCAGCAGCTTTACCGGGACAACGGCTGAAGCTTTCTTT. It yields the protein CASSFTGTTAEAFF. The entire variable domain, with the rest obtained from reference TRBV5-1 and TRBJ1-1, is as follows: KAGVTQTPRYLIKTRGQQVTLSCSPISGHRSVSWYQQTPGQGLQFLFEYFSETQRNKGNFPGRFSGRQFSNSRSEMNVSTLELGDSALYLCASSFTGTTAEAFFGQGTRLTVV.

The chain uses TRBV5-5 and TRBJ2-3; TRBD1 matches at 7 bases. The V gene's germline CDR1 is SGHKS and CDR2 YYEKEE (reference sequence). This CDR3 has 14 residues. V dropped 0 bases and J dropped 4; count of bases not matched to a gene: 2. CDR3 sequence reads: CASSLDRGADTQYF. The CDR3 DNA sequence: TGTGCCAGCAGCTTGGACAGGGGTGCAGATACGCAGTATTTT.

This clone was observed once. This CDR3 is CASSVTGGSGANVLTF. DNA of the CDR3: TGTGCCAGCAGCGTGACAGGGGGCTCTGGGGCCAACGTCCTGACTTTC. The chain has TRBV9 and TRBJ2-6; 9 bases align to TRBD1. CDR3 size: 16 residues. Germline V gene lookup returns CDR1 SGDLS and CDR2 YYNGEE. J was trimmed by 0 bases and V by 2 bases; bases with no gene match: 0. The full variable domain, rest sourced from reference TRBV9 and TRBJ2-6, is DSGVTQTPKHLITATGQRVTLRCSPRSGDLSVYWYQQSLDQGLQFLIQYYNGEERAKGNILERFSAQQFPDLHSELNLSSLELGDSALYFCASSVTGGSGANVLTFGAGSRLTVL.